This T cell receptor (beta chain) came from a study of OX40 agonist ivuxolimab in advanced cancers. Regarding the research as a whole: Ivuxolimab was an agonistic, fully human IgG2 monoclonal antibody directed against OX40 (CD134), a costimulatory receptor. Intravenous ivuxolimab was administered to patients every 2 weeks at six dose levels: 0.01, 0.1, 0.3, 1.5, 3 and 10 mg/kg. Among the approximately 50 dose-escalation patients, about 19 had hepatocellular carcinoma, around 15 melanoma, 9 renal cell carcinoma and 9 head and neck cancer. In the dose-escalation cohort, 82.7% of patients were male, and the mean age was around 60 years, with a range of about 23 to 80. Prior anti-PD-1, anti-PD-L1 or anti-CTLA-4 therapy was permitted, and about two fifths of dose-escalation patients had received checkpoint inhibitors. Partial responses occurred in three dose-escalation patients: two with cutaneous melanoma and one with hepatocellular carcinoma. Peripheral TCRbeta sequencing aimed to test whether ivuxolimab altered TCR sequence diversity and caused clonal T-cell expansion. The monotherapy dose-escalation portion (N ≈ 50 patients) of the phase I ivuxolimab trial is reported in the paper.

Patients with a history of autoimmune disease or receiving systemic immunosuppression were excluded from the trial. Peripheral blood for TCR sequencing was collected from all dose cohorts at baseline, on cycle 4 day 1, and on cycle 7 day 1. Samples came from an open-label, multicenter, first-in-human phase I dose-escalation trial of ivuxolimab. Adults with locally advanced or metastatic melanoma, renal cell carcinoma, hepatocellular carcinoma or head and neck squamous cell carcinoma were enrolled in the trial. Before TCR sequencing, CD4+ T cells and CD8+ T cells from peripheral blood were sorted into separate populations. The research as a whole found: In the 0.1-3.0 mg/kg groups, partial responders had among the lowest normalized peripheral clonal expansion, particularly in CD8+ T cells. Low levels of normalized T-cell clonal expansion were also seen in some patients who did not respond. After ivuxolimab, CD8+ T cells had more expanded clones than CD4+ T cells on average. Which antigens the clonally expanded peripheral T cells were specific for was not determined. At doses of 0.1 to 3.0 mg/kg, clonal expansion of both CD4+ and CD8+ blood T cells was observed from baseline to week 6.

The junction shows trimming of 0 bases on V and 2 bases on J, plus 2 bases between the germline ends. The CDR3, cysteine through phenylalanine, is 12 amino acids long. Left in the record is the CDR3 DNA by itself, 36 bases read in frame from the first base. The germline V gene encodes CDR1 SGHRS and CDR2 YFSETQ. Points on this clone: What antigen it recognizes has not been identified. Base qualities were left out, and no much larger clone turns up one base away.

Genomic DNA was extracted from sorted cells for sequencing of the TCRbeta CDR3 region. The immunoSEQ Assay was used for sequencing of TCRbeta CDR3 regions. The source is immuneACCESS, and TCRdb retained only in-frame sequences with V and J called. Part of the clones is not carried over; for the studies checked, unresolved V genes explain less than half of this, and the remainder is unexplained. This sample comprises 73,000 or so clones, 80% to 90% of them detected only once. Of the sample, just under 2.5% falls within the top ten clones. The chain is assembled from TRBV5-1 and TRBJ2-5; the D gene is unclear. The receptor was isolated from an adult with an advanced solid tumor such as melanoma, head and neck, liver or kidney cancer. The sequencing here drew on CD4+ or CD8+ T cells sorted from blood, taken in a trial of the OX40 agonist ivuxolimab. The CDR3 has the sequence CASSLGQETQYF. The nucleotide sequence is given as TGCGCCAGCAGCTTGGGACAAGAGACCCAGTACTTC. The entire variable domain, with the stretches around the CDR3 drawn from the reference TRBV5-1 and TRBJ2-5 proteins, is KAGVTQTPRYLIKTRGQQVTLSCSPISGHRSVSWYQQTPGQGLQFLFEYFSETQRNKGNFPGRFSGRQFSNSRSEMNVSTLELGDSALYLCASSLGQETQYFGPGTRLLVL.